This T cell receptor (beta chain) was identified during a study of patients and donors after allogeneic stem cell transplantation. The CDR3 is 15 residues long. Germline CDR1 and CDR2: GTSNPN and SVGIG (reference sequence). The junction had 14 bases not matched to a gene; V was cut back by 2 bases and J by 9 bases. TCRdb reanalysed the RT-PCR reads using MiXCR and keeps one entry per CDR3 protein. This table has 10,000 or so distinct CDR3 sequences, 5.5% to 6% appearing once. The specimen sequenced was blood, either unsorted or a sorted T cell fraction (not recorded which). J is TRBJ2-7 and V is TRBV30; TRBD1 matches 9 bases. The TCR originated in a human donor who was either an allogeneic HSCT recipient or a stem cell or donor lymphocyte infusion donor (not recorded which). It is not recorded whose cells these are; they may come from a transplant donor. The CDR3 is CAWSRDRATGKGQYF. CDR3 in DNA: TGTGCCTGGAGTAGGGACAGGGCCACAGGAAAGGGGCAGTACTTC.